Below, 28 T cell receptor beta chains from the same sample are listed, as sequenced in a study of blood T cell repertoires in COVID-19. Some clones are missing from TCRdb's copy, which holds only in-frame ones; the method was immunoSEQ multiplex PCR. The sample carries 250,000 to 300,000 clones, about 80% recorded once. The material sequenced was PBMCs or T cells enriched from blood (not recorded which). These receptors were taken from a man aged 50 to 59 who had recovered from COVID-19.

The V gene is TRBV12-3 or TRBV12-4, the J gene TRBJ2-5; no clear D gene. The CDR3 extends over 13 amino acids. Trimming took off 4 bases at V and 2 bases at J, with 8 bases between the two ends. The CDR3 sequence: CASSSNGQETQYF. The CDR3, as DNA: TGTGCCAGCAGTTCGAACGGTCAAGAGACCCAGTACTTC.

The rearrangement links TRBV3-1 (or the pseudogene TRBV3-2) to TRBJ1-5; 7 bases line up with TRBD1. Germline V gives CDR1 LGHDT, CDR2 YNNKEL (reference sequence). The CDR3 sequence is 15 residues long. With V trimmed by 4 bases and J by 7 bases, 10 bases remained unmatched. In DNA, the CDR3 is TGTGCCAGCAGCCCCCTGGGGACAGTAGCACAGCCCCAGCATTTT. Its protein is CASSPLGTVAQPQHF.

This clone occurred a few times. The rearrangement uses TRBV9 and TRBJ2-2, with D hard to call. The V gene's germline CDR1 is SGDLS and CDR2 YYNGEE. CDR3 size: 14 residues. Deletions cut 0 bases from V and 1 base from J, with 4 bases between. This chain's CDR3 is CASSVDLNTGELFF. The DNA for the CDR3 is TGTGCCAGCAGCGTAGATCTGAACACCGGGGAGCTGTTTTTT.

This chain joins TRBV12-5 and TRBJ1-3; D remains ambiguous. Trimming left V 3 bases short and J 4 bases short, with 16 bases between. CDR1 and CDR2 from the germline V gene are LGHNT and FRNRAP. This CDR3 comprises 16 residues. The CDR3 region is CASGFFSGSSGNTIYF. As DNA, the CDR3 is TGTGCTAGTGGTTTTTTCTCGGGGTCTTCCGGAAACACCATATATTTT. Full variable domain (remainder filled in from reference TRBV12-5 and TRBJ1-3): DARVTQTPRHKVTEMGQEVTMRCQPILGHNTVFWYRQTMMQGLELLAYFRNRAPLDDSGMPKDRFSAEMPDATLATLKIQPSEPRDSAVYFCASGFFSGSSGNTIYFGEGSWLTVV.

This clone was seen only a few times. The chain employs TRBV28 and TRBJ2-3; 8 bases are a match to TRBD1. Germline V gene data show CDR1 as MDHEN and CDR2 as SYDVKM. The J segment lost 2 bases and the V segment lost 10 bases, leaving 8 bases of the junction unmatched. CDR3 length: 14 residues. The CDR3 sequence: CATCYRGTTDTQYF. In nucleotides, the CDR3 is TGTGCCACCTGCTACAGGGGGACCACAGATACGCAGTATTTT. The variable domain in full, with the rest retrieved from reference TRBV28 and TRBJ2-3, is DVKVTQSSRYLVKRTGEKVFLECVQDMDHENMFWYRQDPGLGLRLIYFSYDVKMKEKGDIPEGYSVSREKKERFSLILESASTNQTSMYLCATCYRGTTDTQYFGPGTRLTVL.

The CDR3 nucleotides read TGTGCCAGCAGCTCGCAGCCGGGACAGGGAAACAATGAGCAGTTCTTC. Amino acids: CASSSQPGQGNNEQFF. The chain joins TRBV7-3 to TRBJ2-1; 9 bases are a match to TRBD1. Trimming at V came to 4 bases and at J to 5 bases, leaving 9 bases not matched to a gene. The germline V gene has CDR1 SGHTA and CDR2 FQGTGA. The CDR3 spans 16 residues.

This chain connects TRBV5-1 to TRBJ1-4, with TRBD1 matching 8 bases. J lost 8 bases, V lost 3 bases, and 6 bases had no gene match. CDR3 size: 14 residues. The germline V gene encodes CDR1 SGHRS and CDR2 YFSETQ. CDR3 region: CASSSDRVEEKLFF. CDR3 in DNA: TGCGCCAGCAGCTCGGACAGGGTCGAGGAAAAACTGTTTTTT.

The rearrangement joins TRBV9 to TRBJ2-7; maybe TRBD1 (6 bases). Germline V gene lookup returns CDR1 SGDLS and CDR2 YYNGEE. With 4 bases removed from V and 0 bases from J, the gap between germline ends came to 14 bases. This CDR3 has 15 residues. CDR3 residues: CASSPGQGFSYEQYF. As DNA, the CDR3 is TGTGCCAGCAGCCCCGGGCAGGGGTTCTCCTACGAGCAGTACTTC.

The genes are TRBV18 and TRBJ2-5, with D possibly being TRBD2 (5 bases). The CDR3 is 18 amino acids. V shed 2 bases and J shed 7 bases, with 26 bases lying between them. Germline assignment: CDR1 KGHSH and CDR2 LQKENI. The CDR3 is CASSPMDLGVRGFGTQYF. CDR3 nucleotides: TGTGCCAGCTCACCAATGGACCTTGGAGTTCGGGGTTTCGGGACCCAGTACTTC.

The chain has TRBV4-2 and TRBJ2-1; TRBD2 agrees at 7 bases. Trimming at V came to 0 bases and at J to 0 bases, leaving 11 bases not matched to a gene. Germline V lookup: CDR1 LGHNA, CDR2 YNFKEQ. The CDR3 covers 19 residues. CDR3 residues: CASSQDRIKGGSSYNEQFF. CDR3 in DNA: TGTGCCAGCAGCCAAGATCGTATTAAGGGAGGGAGCTCCTACAATGAGCAGTTCTTC.

The V gene is TRBV5-1, the J gene TRBJ1-2, with TRBD1 as a possible D gene (5 bases). Germline V gives CDR1 SGHRS, CDR2 YFSETQ. The CDR3 sequence is 13 residues long. Trimming pared 0 bases from V and 8 bases from J, leaving 11 bases between. CDR3 bases: TGCGCCAGCAGCTTGGAAGGGGTAATCGGCTACACCTTC. Its translation: CASSLEGVIGYTF.

This chain links TRBV7-9 with TRBJ1-3; 7 bases match TRBD1. The CDR3 is 16 amino acids. In germline, CDR1 is SEHNR, CDR2 FQNEAQ (reference sequence). Germline trimming cut 5 bases from V and 0 bases from J; bases unmatched to any gene: 7. The chain's CDR3 is CASSTGQEVSGNTIYF. As DNA, the CDR3 is TGTGCCAGCAGCACAGGACAGGAGGTCTCTGGAAACACCATATATTTT.

The table lists this clone with many counts. The CDR3 loop reads CASSPVGSGISNEQFF. The DNA of the CDR3 is TGTGCCAGCAGCCCAGTCGGTAGCGGGATATCGAATGAGCAGTTCTTC. The J gene is TRBJ2-1, the V gene TRBV11-3, with 8 positions matching TRBD2. This CDR3 has 16 amino acids. Germline lookup yields CDR1 SGHNT and CDR2 YENEEA. V gave up 5 bases and J gave up 7 bases; unmatched junction bases: 13.

This clone was seen once. CDR3 DNA sequence: TGTGCCAGCAGTCCAATAGCGGTGTCAGGTAACGAGCAGTACTTC. Protein: CASSPIAVSGNEQYF. The gene calls are TRBV6-5 and TRBJ2-7; D is possibly TRBD2 (6 bases). The V gene's germline CDR1 is MNHEY and CDR2 SVGAGI. This CDR3 spans 15 amino acids. V gave up 5 bases and J gave up 5 bases, with 19 bases separating them.

This sequence joins TRBV29-1 and TRBJ1-5; TRBD1 might be the D (6 bases). V lost 5 bases and J 2 bases, leaving 7 bases between the germline ends. Germline CDR1 SQVTM, CDR2 ANQGSEA. The CDR3 is made up of 12 amino acids. The CDR3 DNA reads TGCAGCGTTCGACAGGGCAATCAGCCCCAGCATTTT. This codes for CSVRQGNQPQHF.

This rearrangement joins TRBV2 to TRBJ2-3; 7 bases align to TRBD1. CDR1 and CDR2 (germline): SNHLY, FYNNEI. The V gene end was trimmed by 6 bases and the J gene end by 4 bases; junction bases not matched to a gene: 10. The CDR3 sequence is 15 residues long. For the CDR3, the DNA is TGTGCCAGCAGGTGGGCAGGGGGTTTATCAGATACGCAGTATTTT. Translated: CASRWAGGLSDTQYF.

This clone was recorded only once. The chain carries TRBV5-4 and TRBJ2-2, with 8 nucleotides matching TRBD2. Germline values: CDR1 SGHNT, CDR2 YYREEE (reference sequence). J was trimmed by 8 bases and V by 5 bases; bases with no gene match: 14. The CDR3 is 16 residues long. CDR3 sequence (DNA): TGTGCCAGCAGTACACGAAGGACTAGCTCCTCTGGGGAGCTGTTTTTT. This codes for CASSTRRTSSSGELFF.

This chain links TRBV7-8 with TRBJ2-7, with 9 bases that match TRBD2. CDR1 is SGHVS, CDR2 FQNEAQ, per germline. With 8 bases clipped from V and 0 bases from J, the junction kept 2 bases outside the gene matches. The length of the CDR3 is 13 residues. This CDR3 is CASLGLASYEQYF. The CDR3 DNA follows: TGTGCCAGCCTGGGACTAGCCTCCTACGAGCAGTACTTC.

In its sample, this clone was seen once. The rearrangement joins TRBV5-1 to TRBJ2-2; possible D gene TRBD1, 6 bases. V was clipped by 5 bases and J by 6 bases, with 14 bases between them. The germline V gene has CDR1 SGHRS and CDR2 YFSETQ. The CDR3 has 14 residues. The CDR3 spells CASSLPGAPGELFF. CDR3 coding DNA: TGCGCCAGCAGTCTACCAGGGGCCCCCGGGGAGCTGTTTTTT.

This chain links TRBV28 with TRBJ1-1; D is possibly TRBD1 (6 bases). The germline V and J ends were trimmed by 6 bases and 5 bases, with 13 bases remaining between them. The CDR3 runs to 13 residues. The germline V gene has CDR1 MDHEN and CDR2 SYDVKM. This CDR3 reads CASRKDRRTEAFF. CDR3 in DNA: TGTGCCAGCAGAAAAGACAGGCGGACTGAAGCTTTCTTT.

This clone was picked up a small number of times. This sequence joins TRBV4-3 and TRBJ1-3; maybe TRBD1 (6 bases). The CDR3 is made up of 16 amino acids. Trimming pared 0 bases from V and 4 bases from J, leaving 13 bases between. Germline-derived CDR1 and CDR2 are LGHNA and YSLEER. The chain's CDR3 is CASSQETGWRGNTIYF. CDR3 coding DNA: TGCGCCAGCAGCCAAGAAACAGGGTGGAGGGGAAACACCATATATTTT.

This sequence joins TRBV10-3 and TRBJ2-3, with D unclear. CDR1 and CDR2 (germline): ENHRY, SYGVKD. Trimming stripped 2 bases from V and 5 bases from J, with 11 bases between. This CDR3 spans 14 amino acids. The CDR3 loop reads CAISERGVGDTQYF. In DNA, the CDR3 is TGTGCCATCAGTGAGAGAGGAGTGGGAGATACGCAGTATTTT.

The chain is built from TRBV28 and TRBJ1-6; 9 bases agree with TRBD1. CDR3 length: 17 residues. Germline V gene sequence: CDR1 MDHEN, CDR2 SYDVKM. V lost 3 bases, J lost 10 bases, and 13 bases stayed unmatched. CDR3 bases: TGTGCCAGCAGTTTGGACAGGGGAGGTTTCGGTGGATCACCCCTCCACTTT. Its translation: CASSLDRGGFGGSPLHF.

The J gene is TRBJ2-1, the V gene TRBV28, with D possibly TRBD2 on 5 matching bases. Per germline, CDR1 MDHEN and CDR2 SYDVKM. V gave up 8 bases and J gave up 4 bases, with 27 bases separating them. The CDR3 covers 18 residues. This CDR3 reads CASRETKLIRSVYNEQFF. The CDR3 DNA reads as TGTGCCAGCCGGGAAACCAAACTAATTCGGTCGGTTTACAATGAGCAGTTCTTC.

This chain uses TRBV6-8 with TRBJ1-3; D unclear. From germline, CDR1 is MNHGY and CDR2 SAAAGT. Trimming shortened V by 7 bases and J by 2 bases, and 6 bases separated the two germline ends. CDR3 length: 12 residues. The DNA for the CDR3 is TGTGCCAGCACCTTCCCTGGAAACACCATATATTTT. Translation gives CASTFPGNTIYF.

In nucleotides, the CDR3 is TGTGCCAGCAGCTTGGGACTAGCGGGAGCCTACGAGCAGTACTTC. Its protein product is CASSLGLAGAYEQYF. V is TRBV11-2 and J is TRBJ2-7; 14 nucleotides match TRBD2. V lost 3 bases and J lost 2; bases outside the gene matches: 0. CDR3 size: 15 residues. Germline-derived CDR1 and CDR2 are SGHAT and FQNNGV.

V and J are TRBV9 and TRBJ1-2, with 9 bases matching TRBD1. J was trimmed by 7 bases and V by 4 bases; bases with no gene match: 5. Germline CDR1 and CDR2: SGDLS and YYNGEE. The CDR3 contains 13 residues. CDR3 amino acids: CASSTGQGLGYTF. The DNA for the CDR3 is TGTGCCAGCAGCACGGGACAGGGCCTTGGCTACACCTTC. The variable domain in full, completed from reference TRBV9 and TRBJ1-2, reads DSGVTQTPKHLITATGQRVTLRCSPRSGDLSVYWYQQSLDQGLQFLIQYYNGEERAKGNILERFSAQQFPDLHSELNLSSLELGDSALYFCASSTGQGLGYTFGSGTRLTVV.

The CDR3 loop is CASSIGQYTQYF. CDR3 sequence (DNA): TGTGCCAGTAGTATAGGGCAATATACGCAGTATTTT. The chain carries TRBV19 and TRBJ2-3; D gene uncertain. Germline-derived CDR1 and CDR2 are LNHDA and SQIVND (reference sequence). The CDR3 is 12 amino acids. V gave up 1 base and J gave up 7 bases, with 6 bases separating them.